The 25 T cell receptor beta chains given below trace back to one sample, sequenced in a study of cytomegalovirus exposure and HLA in healthy donors. The PCR contained 60 Vbeta and 13 Jbeta primers. The assay was immunoSEQ multiplex PCR, and TCRdb's table has in-frame clones only and misses some. The sample gives 100,000 to 140,000 clones, about three quarters of which show up once; roughly 7.8% is in the top ten. The sample comprised PBMCs. These receptors originate from a man aged 25-45 years in good health and CMV-seronegative.

This sequence joins TRBV14 and TRBJ2-1, with TRBD2 matching over 7 bases. J lost 1 base, V lost 2 bases, and 5 bases had no gene match. The CDR3 covers 16 residues. Germline CDR1 SGHDN, CDR2 FVKESK. The CDR3 DNA follows: TGTGCCAGCAGCCAAATGTGGGGGGGTTCCTACAATGAGCAGTTCTTC. It translates to CASSQMWGGSYNEQFF.

The gene calls are TRBV19 and TRBJ1-1, with 11 positions matching TRBD1. With V trimmed by 9 bases and J by 5 bases, 2 bases remained unmatched. The CDR3 runs to 12 residues. Germline assignment: CDR1 LNHDA and CDR2 SQIVND (reference sequence). The CDR3 reads CASRDRGTEAFF. The CDR3 DNA is TGTGCCAGCCGGGACAGGGGGACTGAAGCTTTCTTT.

The chain employs TRBV11-2 and TRBJ1-2; 9 bases align to TRBD1. V dropped 3 bases and J dropped 1; count of bases not matched to a gene: 6. Germline V CDR1 and CDR2: SGHAT, FQNNGV. This CDR3 comprises 16 residues. The CDR3 nucleotides are TGTGCCAGCAGCTTGGACGGGACAGGGAATAACTATGGCTACACCTTC. Protein product: CASSLDGTGNNYGYTF.

V is TRBV7-9 and J is TRBJ1-4; D remains ambiguous. This CDR3 has 15 amino acids. The germline gives CDR1 SEHNR, CDR2 FQNEAQ (reference sequence). The germline V and J ends were trimmed by 1 base and 0 bases, with 6 bases remaining between them. The CDR3 loop is CASSLVQATNEKLFF. Written as DNA, the CDR3 is TGTGCCAGCAGCTTAGTTCAGGCAACTAATGAAAAACTGTTTTTT.

This clone was recorded once. The J gene is TRBJ2-7, the V gene TRBV4-2; a weak D match, TRBD2 (6 bases). The germline V gene encodes CDR1 LGHNA and CDR2 YNFKEQ. V was cut by 0 bases and J by 5 bases, with 17 bases left in between. This CDR3 comprises 16 residues. In DNA form, the CDR3 reads TGTGCCAGCAGCCAAGAACCTGGGGGACTTAGGGACGAGCAGTACTTC. Translated: CASSQEPGGLRDEQYF.

This sequence joins TRBV2 and TRBJ1-4; D is unresolved. The CDR3 spans 12 residues. The V gene's germline CDR1 is SNHLY and CDR2 FYNNEI. V shed 8 bases and J shed 5 bases, with 9 bases lying between them. The CDR3: CASGDGNEKLFF. CDR3 nucleotide sequence: TGTGCCAGCGGAGACGGGAATGAAAAACTGTTTTTT.

CDR3 sequence (DNA): TGTGCCAGCAGCCAAGGGACTAGCGGGGGGTCTCAAGAGACCCAGTACTTC. This codes for CASSQGTSGGSQETQYF. This chain links TRBV4-2 with TRBJ2-5; TRBD2 matches 14 bases. The V and J ends lost 1 base and 2 bases, in that order; junction bases with no gene match: 3. CDR3 length: 17 amino acids. Germline V gene data show CDR1 as LGHNA and CDR2 as YNFKEQ.

The chain uses TRBV28 and TRBJ1-1, with 7 bases fitting TRBD1. This CDR3 contains 16 residues. The V gene end was trimmed by 6 bases and the J gene end by 4 bases; junction bases not matched to a gene: 14. Germline V gene data show CDR1 as MDHEN and CDR2 as SYDVKM. The CDR3 DNA is TGTGCCAGCAGCCTCCTTCCGACAGGGTCGGGCACTGAAGCTTTCTTT. It is translated as CASSLLPTGSGTEAFF.

V and J are TRBV9 and TRBJ2-7, with D perhaps matching TRBD1 (5 bases). Gene TRBJ2-1 matches the end of the DNA better, so the J call may be wrong. Germline lookup yields CDR1 SGDLS and CDR2 YYNGEE. This CDR3 has 16 residues. This CDR3 is CASSVAPTREQGEQFF. The DNA of the CDR3 is TGTGCCAGCAGCGTAGCCCCGACCAGGGAACAAGGTGAGCAGTTCTTC.

This clone was seen only a few times. The rearrangement links TRBV4-1 to TRBJ2-7; TRBD2 agrees at 7 bases. CDR1 and CDR2 (germline): MGHRA, YSYEKL. The CDR3 totals 18 residues. J gave up 1 base and V 4 bases, and 16 bases lay outside the gene matches. CDR3 sequence: CASSPGPIGAGVSYEQYF. DNA for the CDR3: TGCGCCAGCAGCCCGGGGCCGATCGGGGCGGGAGTTTCCTACGAGCAGTACTTC.

V gene TRBV15 combines with J gene TRBJ2-1; weak D call: TRBD2 (6 bases). The germline gives CDR1 LNHNV, CDR2 YYDKDF (reference sequence). The CDR3 covers 17 residues. V was clipped by 0 bases and J by 3 bases, with 15 bases between them. In DNA form, the CDR3 reads TGTGCCACCAGCAGAGAAGGGACTCCTCTAAACTACAATGAGCAGTTCTTC. This sequence encodes CATSREGTPLNYNEQFF.

The chain combines TRBV19 with TRBJ2-2; TRBD2 aligns across 9 bases. Germline loops: CDR1 LNHDA, CDR2 SQIVND (reference sequence). This CDR3 is built from 16 residues. The V gene end was trimmed by 7 bases and the J gene end by 5 bases; junction bases not matched to a gene: 11. The CDR3 nucleotides read TGTGCCAGTACCGTCAGTGCTAGCGGGACTACCGGGGAGCTGTTTTTT. Its translation is CASTVSASGTTGELFF.

CDR3 in amino acids: CASSEGTETTNEKLFF. The CDR3 DNA follows: TGTGCCAGCAGTGAAGGGACAGAAACAACTAATGAAAAACTGTTTTTT. This chain links TRBV2 with TRBJ1-4, with D perhaps matching TRBD1 (6 bases). Trimming took 1 base from V and 0 from J, leaving 9 bases between them. The germline CDR1 and CDR2 sequences are SNHLY and FYNNEI. The CDR3 is 16 amino acids.

This chain joins TRBV2 and TRBJ1-2; TRBD1 agrees at 7 bases. The trim removed 4 bases at V and 3 bases at J, leaving 2 bases unmatched. Germline loops: CDR1 SNHLY, CDR2 FYNNEI. The CDR3 runs to 13 residues. The chain's CDR3 is CASSGDSHYGYTF. DNA for the CDR3: TGTGCCAGCAGTGGGGACAGCCACTATGGCTACACCTTC.

Only a few counts were recorded for this clone. This chain connects TRBV25-1 to TRBJ2-5; 7 positions agree with TRBD1. The J call is uncertain, as TRBJ2-7 better fits the DNA end. CDR1 is MGHDK, CDR2 SYGVNS, per germline. CDR3 length: 14 residues. As DNA, the CDR3 is TGTGCCAGCAGTGGTGGGGACAGCTCCTACGAGCAGTACTTC. This translates into CASSGGDSSYEQYF.

This clone was seen more than once but under ten times. This chain connects TRBV6-1 to TRBJ2-2; 12 bases are shared with TRBD2. Germline assignment: CDR1 MNHNS and CDR2 SASEGT. Germline trimming cut 5 bases from V and 7 bases from J; bases unmatched to any gene: 5. This CDR3 contains 15 residues. The chain's CDR3 is CASSPTSGSFGELFF. The CDR3 region has the DNA TGTGCCAGCAGTCCGACTAGCGGGAGCTTCGGGGAGCTGTTTTTT.

In this sample, this clone turned up a few times. J is TRBJ2-7 and V is TRBV30; possible D gene TRBD2, 5 bases. With 4 bases removed from V and 3 bases from J, the gap between germline ends came to 13 bases. This CDR3 has 13 amino acids. In germline, CDR1 is GTSNPN, CDR2 SVGIG (reference sequence). The DNA for the CDR3 is TGTGCCTGGAAGCCGGGATTTGTCTACGAGCAGTACTTC. Translating it yields CAWKPGFVYEQYF.

CDR3 DNA sequence: TGCGCCAGCAGCTCCAGGGTTGGGGGGATATATGGCGGCTACACCTTC. Amino acid sequence: CASSSRVGGIYGGYTF. The chain has TRBV5-1 and TRBJ1-2; tentative D call: TRBD1 (5 bases). This CDR3 is built from 16 residues. Between the trimmed V and J ends, which lost 3 bases and 8 bases, there was a span of 23 bases. The germline V gene encodes CDR1 SGHRS and CDR2 YFSETQ.

This clone was counted between two and nine times. This chain links TRBV25-1 with TRBJ2-5; 8 nucleotides line up with TRBD2. Losses at the gene ends were 1 base for V and 5 bases for J; bases not matched to a gene: 15. This CDR3 spans 18 amino acids. CDR1 is MGHDK and CDR2 is SYGVNS in the germline V gene. DNA for the CDR3: TGTGCCAGCAGTGAATCGGGGATAGGTAGCGGGAAGGGCGAGACCCAGTACTTC. It translates to CASSESGIGSGKGETQYF.

V gene TRBV23-1 combines with J gene TRBJ1-1; TRBD1 matches at 8 bases. TRBV23-1 is recorded as an ORF, its role being uncertain. V was pared by 2 bases and J by 2 bases, with 7 bases of the junction left unmatched. The CDR3 has 16 amino acids. CDR3 sequence reads: CASSQGQGWGNTEAFF. The CDR3 DNA sequence: TGCGCCAGCAGTCAAGGACAGGGCTGGGGTAACACTGAAGCTTTCTTT.

The rearrangement links TRBV7-2 to TRBJ2-3; TRBD1 matches 10 bases. J lost 2 bases, V lost 3 bases, and 11 bases had no gene match. Germline CDR1 reads SGHTA; CDR2 reads FQGNSA. There are 18 residues in the CDR3. In DNA form, the CDR3 reads TGTGCCAGCAGCTTCCGGGACAGGGGCTCCCCTGTCACAGATACGCAGTATTTT. This sequence encodes CASSFRDRGSPVTDTQYF.

This chain connects TRBV9 to TRBJ2-1; 10 nucleotides line up with TRBD2. CDR1 is SGDLS, CDR2 YYNGEE, per germline. Trimming took 5 bases from V and 3 from J; bases not matched to a gene: 8. The length of the CDR3 is 16 residues. As DNA, the CDR3 is TGTGCCAGCAGTGCGGGGGCTAGCGGGAGCTACAATGAGCAGTTCTTC. This gives the protein CASSAGASGSYNEQFF.

The chain combines TRBV11-2 with TRBJ2-2, with 10 nucleotides matching TRBD2. Germline V gives CDR1 SGHAT, CDR2 FQNNGV. V dropped 6 bases and J dropped 6; count of bases not matched to a gene: 4. The CDR3 spans 14 residues. This CDR3 reads CASSLAGVPGELFF. The CDR3 bases are TGTGCCAGCAGTCTAGCGGGAGTGCCCGGGGAGCTGTTTTTT.

Only one count was recorded for this clone. The V gene is TRBV19, the J gene TRBJ2-7; D call uncertain. From germline, CDR1 is LNHDA and CDR2 SQIVND (reference sequence). Trimming removed 3 bases from V and 6 bases from J, with 6 bases in between. The CDR3 is 11 residues long. CDR3 sequence (DNA): TGTGCCAGTAGTATGCGAGGCGAGCAGTACTTC. Protein: CASSMRGEQYF.

This clone was seen a single time. The chain employs TRBV5-4 and TRBJ2-2; D is undetermined. There are 14 residues in the CDR3. CDR1 and CDR2 (germline): SGHNT, YYREEE (reference sequence). The V end was cut by 5 bases, the J end by 0 bases, with 8 bases between. The CDR3 is CASRAPANTGELFF. In DNA form, the CDR3 reads TGTGCCAGCAGGGCCCCCGCGAACACCGGGGAGCTGTTTTTT.